The rows below give T cell receptor beta chains drawn from one sample of a study of identical twins. From the 5' RACE reads, TCRdb called clonotypes with MiXCR, one entry per CDR3 protein. Of about 260,000 distinct CDR3 sequences listed, about 7.3% are singletons. This sample also belongs to another study, concerning yellow fever vaccine responses in identical twins.

The sequencing input was memory (CD45RO+) T cells sorted from blood. Receptor source: a woman younger than 35 in good health. Both conserved end residues are part of each CDR3. D genes are given only for firm matches. For some rows the clone size is stated as once, few or many, or as a class when expanded; others skip it.

cdr3_aa	cdr3_nt	clone_size	j_call	v_call	d_call
CASSPGTGASRSGYTF	TGTGCCAGCAGTCCAGGGACAGGGGCCTCTCGGTCTGGCTACACCTTC	.	TRBJ1-2	TRBV28	TRBD1
CASSFHRVPETQYF	TGTGCCAGCAGCTTTCACAGGGTCCCGGAGACCCAGTACTTC	many	TRBJ2-5	TRBV7-9	.
CASSQAQINEKLFF	TGCGCCAGCAGCCAAGCTCAGATTAATGAAAAACTGTTTTTT	few	TRBJ1-4	TRBV4-1	.
CASSLRLSRTDTQYF	TGCGCCAGCAGCTTGAGGCTATCTAGGACAGATACGCAGTATTTT	many	TRBJ2-3	TRBV5-1	.
CSASRGLAGGGTQYF	TGCAGTGCTAGTAGGGGACTAGCGGGGGGTGGCACGCAGTATTTT	few	TRBJ2-3	TRBV20-1	TRBD2
CGTSGGVTDTQYF	TGTGGGACTAGCGGGGGGGTTACAGATACGCAGTATTTT	few	TRBJ2-3	TRBV20-1	TRBD2
CSVEEDRGGGEQFF	TGCAGCGTTGAAGAGGACAGGGGGGGAGGTGAGCAGTTCTTC	.	TRBJ2-1	TRBV29-1	TRBD1
CASSPRRERGEQFF	TGTGCCAGCTCACCAAGGAGGGAAAGGGGTGAGCAGTTCTTC	.	TRBJ2-1	TRBV18	.
CASSPALSSYNEQFF	TGCGCCAGCAGCCCCGCCCTGAGCTCCTACAATGAGCAGTTCTTC	few	TRBJ2-1	TRBV5-1	.
CASSRTGPWAGELFF	TGTGCCAGCAGTCGGACAGGACCATGGGCCGGGGAGCTGTTTTTT	many	TRBJ2-2	TRBV11-2	TRBD1
CASSQGLAGATTQYF	TGTGCCAGCAGCCAAGGACTAGCGGGAGCTACTACGCAGTATTTT	many	TRBJ2-3	TRBV3-1	TRBD2
CASVRTGNPPSGANVLTF	TGTGCCAGCGTACGGACAGGGAACCCCCCCTCTGGGGCCAACGTCCTGACTTTC	.	TRBJ2-6	TRBV2	TRBD1
CSASQGQGGEKLFF	TGCAGTGCTAGTCAGGGACAGGGAGGTGAAAAACTGTTTTTT	many	TRBJ1-4	TRBV20-1	TRBD1
CSARASTGYNEQFF	TGCAGTGCTAGAGCCTCGACAGGCTACAATGAGCAGTTCTTC	many	TRBJ2-1	TRBV20-1	.
CASRISGSVSGELFF	TGTGCCAGCAGAATCAGCGGGAGTGTTAGCGGGGAGCTGTTTTTT	many	TRBJ2-2	TRBV12-3/TRBV12-4	TRBD2
CSVATSGGPGETQYF	TGCAGCGTTGCGACTAGCGGGGGACCCGGGGAGACCCAGTACTTC	many	TRBJ2-5	TRBV29-1	TRBD2
CATRFGAEAFF	TGTGCCACCAGGTTTGGGGCTGAAGCTTTCTTT	.	TRBJ1-1	TRBV24-1	.
CASSSTGGIVELFF	TGTGCCAGCAGCTCGACAGGGGGAATCGTTGAACTGTTTTTT	few	TRBJ1-4	TRBV7-9	TRBD1
CASSSEIGSNQPQHF	TGTGCCAGCTCGAGCGAGATAGGAAGCAATCAGCCCCAGCATTTT	few	TRBJ1-5	TRBV2	.
CASSLEASSSYNEQFF	TGTGCCAGCAGCTTAGAGGCCAGCAGCTCCTACAATGAGCAGTTCTTC	many	TRBJ2-1	TRBV7-2	.
CASSVLGGEQFF	TGTGCCAGCAGCGTCTTAGGGGGTGAGCAGTTCTTC	few	TRBJ2-1	TRBV2	.
CASSQRPGLVLGNEQFF	TGCGCCAGCAGCCAACGACCGGGACTAGTTTTAGGCAATGAGCAGTTCTTC	.	TRBJ2-1	TRBV5-1	TRBD2
CASRTAQNEKLFF	TGCGCCAGTCGGACAGCGCAAAATGAAAAACTGTTTTTT	many	TRBJ1-4	TRBV10-2	.
CASRSSGRPQHF	TGTGCCAGCAGGAGCTCAGGCCGGCCCCAGCATTTT	many	TRBJ1-5	TRBV6-1	.
CASSLQEGGTEAFF	TGTGCCAGCAGTTTGCAGGAAGGCGGCACTGAAGCTTTCTTT	many	TRBJ1-1	TRBV12-3/TRBV12-4	.